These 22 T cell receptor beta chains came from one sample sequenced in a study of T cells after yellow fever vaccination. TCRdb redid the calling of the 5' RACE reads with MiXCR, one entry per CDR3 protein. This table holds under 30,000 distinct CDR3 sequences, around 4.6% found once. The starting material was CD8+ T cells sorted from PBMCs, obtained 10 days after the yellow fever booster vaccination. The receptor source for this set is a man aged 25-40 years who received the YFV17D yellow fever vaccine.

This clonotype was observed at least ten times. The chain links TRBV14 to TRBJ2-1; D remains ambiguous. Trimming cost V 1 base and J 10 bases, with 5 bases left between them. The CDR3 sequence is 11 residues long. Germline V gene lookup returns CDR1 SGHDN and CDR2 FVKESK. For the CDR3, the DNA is TGTGCCAGCAGCCAAGGGGCCGAGCAGTTCTTC. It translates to CASSQGAEQFF.

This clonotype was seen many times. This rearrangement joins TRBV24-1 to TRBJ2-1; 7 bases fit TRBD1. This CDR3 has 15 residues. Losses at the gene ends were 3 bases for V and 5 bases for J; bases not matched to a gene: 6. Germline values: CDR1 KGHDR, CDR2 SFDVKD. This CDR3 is CATSDARQGHNEQFF. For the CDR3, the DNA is TGTGCCACCAGTGATGCCCGACAGGGTCACAATGAGCAGTTCTTC.

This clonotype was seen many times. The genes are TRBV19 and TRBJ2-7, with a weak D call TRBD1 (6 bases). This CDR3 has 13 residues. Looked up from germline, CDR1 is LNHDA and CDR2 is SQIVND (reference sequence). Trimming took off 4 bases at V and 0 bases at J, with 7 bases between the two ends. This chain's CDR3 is CASSNRVSYEQYF. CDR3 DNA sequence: TGTGCCAGTAGTAACAGGGTCTCCTACGAGCAGTACTTC.

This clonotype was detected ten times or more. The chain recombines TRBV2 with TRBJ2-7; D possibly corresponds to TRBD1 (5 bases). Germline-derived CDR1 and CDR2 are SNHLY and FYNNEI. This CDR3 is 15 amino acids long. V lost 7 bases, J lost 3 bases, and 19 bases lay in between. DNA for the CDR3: TGTGCCAGCAAGGCGCAGGGATCACTCAACTACGAGCAGTACTTC. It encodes CASKAQGSLNYEQYF.

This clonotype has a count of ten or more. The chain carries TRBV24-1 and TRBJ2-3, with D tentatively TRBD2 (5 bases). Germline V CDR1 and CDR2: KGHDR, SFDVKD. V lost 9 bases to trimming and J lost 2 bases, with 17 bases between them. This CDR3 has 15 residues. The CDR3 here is CATGRGRLNTDTQYF. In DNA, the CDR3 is TGTGCCACCGGTCGGGGAAGGCTGAACACAGATACGCAGTATTTT.

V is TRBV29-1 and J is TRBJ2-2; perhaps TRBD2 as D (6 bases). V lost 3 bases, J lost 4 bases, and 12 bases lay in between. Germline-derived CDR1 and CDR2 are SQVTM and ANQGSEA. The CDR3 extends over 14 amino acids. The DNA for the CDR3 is TGCAGCGTTGATCAGGGAGCGGGCACCGGGGAGCTGTTTTTT. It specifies CSVDQGAGTGELFF.

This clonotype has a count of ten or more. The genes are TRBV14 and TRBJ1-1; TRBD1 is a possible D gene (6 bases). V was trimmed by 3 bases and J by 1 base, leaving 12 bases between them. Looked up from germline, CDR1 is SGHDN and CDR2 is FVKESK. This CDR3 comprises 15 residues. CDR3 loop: CASSQSMGANTEAFF. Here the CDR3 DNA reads TGTGCCAGCAGCCAGTCAATGGGGGCGAACACTGAAGCTTTCTTT.

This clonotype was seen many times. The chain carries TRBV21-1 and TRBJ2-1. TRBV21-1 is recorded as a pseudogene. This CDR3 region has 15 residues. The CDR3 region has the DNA TGTGCCAGCAGCGAAGCGGGGCTGGGGTACAATGAGCAGTTCTTC. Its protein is CASSEAGLGYNEQFF.

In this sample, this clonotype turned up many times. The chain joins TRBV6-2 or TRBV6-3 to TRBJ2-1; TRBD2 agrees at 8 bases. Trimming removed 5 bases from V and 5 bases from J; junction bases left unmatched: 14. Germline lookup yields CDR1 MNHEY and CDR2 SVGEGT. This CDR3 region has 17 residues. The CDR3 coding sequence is TGTGCCAGCAGTACCTGGTCAGCGGGAGAGGGAGACAATGAGCAGTTCTTC. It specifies CASSTWSAGEGDNEQFF.

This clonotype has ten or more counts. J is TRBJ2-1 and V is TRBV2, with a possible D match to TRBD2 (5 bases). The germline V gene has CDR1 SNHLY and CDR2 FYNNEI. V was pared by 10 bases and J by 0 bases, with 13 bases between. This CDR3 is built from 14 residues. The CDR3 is CATVTGSSYNEQFF. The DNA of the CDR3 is TGTGCCACCGTGACTGGGAGCTCCTACAATGAGCAGTTCTTC.

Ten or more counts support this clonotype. CDR3 coding DNA: TGTGCCAGCAGCGAAGGGACAGGTTTCCAAGAGACCCAGTACTTC. Translating it yields CASSEGTGFQETQYF. J is TRBJ2-5 and V is TRBV12-3 or TRBV12-4; 8 nucleotides align to TRBD1. Trimming at V came to 6 bases and at J to 1 base, leaving 7 bases not matched to a gene. This CDR3 contains 15 residues.

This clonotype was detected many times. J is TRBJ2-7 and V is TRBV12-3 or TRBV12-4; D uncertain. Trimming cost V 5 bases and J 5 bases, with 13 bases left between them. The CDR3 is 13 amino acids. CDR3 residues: CASSLPGRDEQYF. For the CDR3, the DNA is TGTGCCAGCAGTCTCCCCGGACGGGACGAGCAGTACTTC.

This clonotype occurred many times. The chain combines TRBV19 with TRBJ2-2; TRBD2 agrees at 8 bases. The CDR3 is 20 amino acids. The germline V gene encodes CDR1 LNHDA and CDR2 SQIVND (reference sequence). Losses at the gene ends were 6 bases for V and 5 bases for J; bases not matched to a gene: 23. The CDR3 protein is CASSSPPGLVDFRGTGELFF. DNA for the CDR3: TGTGCCAGTAGCTCCCCTCCGGGACTAGTAGATTTCCGGGGAACCGGGGAGCTGTTTTTT.

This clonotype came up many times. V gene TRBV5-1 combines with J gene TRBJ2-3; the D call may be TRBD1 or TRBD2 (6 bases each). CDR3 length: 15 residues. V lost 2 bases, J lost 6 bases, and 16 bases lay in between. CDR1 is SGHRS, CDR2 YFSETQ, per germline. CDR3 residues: CASSFTGLGADTQYF. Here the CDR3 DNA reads TGCGCCAGCAGCTTCACGGGACTGGGGGCGGATACGCAGTATTTT.

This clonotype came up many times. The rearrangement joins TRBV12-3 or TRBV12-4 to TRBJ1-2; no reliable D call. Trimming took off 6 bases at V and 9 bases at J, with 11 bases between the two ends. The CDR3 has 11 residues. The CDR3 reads CASSTGNRYTF. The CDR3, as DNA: TGTGCCAGCAGCACCGGGAACCGCTACACCTTC.

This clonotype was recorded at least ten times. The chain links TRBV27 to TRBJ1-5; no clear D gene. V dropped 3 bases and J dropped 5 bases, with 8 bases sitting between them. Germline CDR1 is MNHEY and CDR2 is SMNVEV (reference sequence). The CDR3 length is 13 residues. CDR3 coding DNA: TGTGCCAGCAGTTTTGCTGGGGATCAGCCCCAGCATTTT. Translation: CASSFAGDQPQHF.

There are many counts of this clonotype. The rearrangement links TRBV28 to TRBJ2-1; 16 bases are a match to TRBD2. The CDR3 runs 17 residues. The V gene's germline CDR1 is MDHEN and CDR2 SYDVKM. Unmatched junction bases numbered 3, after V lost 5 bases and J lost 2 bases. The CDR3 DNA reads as TGTGCCAGCAGTGGGACTAGCGGGAGGGCCCCCTACAATGAGCAGTTCTTC. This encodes CASSGTSGRAPYNEQFF.

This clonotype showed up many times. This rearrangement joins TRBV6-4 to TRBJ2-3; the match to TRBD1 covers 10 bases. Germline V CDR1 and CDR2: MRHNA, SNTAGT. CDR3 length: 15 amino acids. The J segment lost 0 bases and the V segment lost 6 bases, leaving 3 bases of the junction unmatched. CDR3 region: CASRGQGVSTDTQYF. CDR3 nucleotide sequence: TGTGCCAGCAGAGGACAGGGGGTGAGCACAGATACGCAGTATTTT.

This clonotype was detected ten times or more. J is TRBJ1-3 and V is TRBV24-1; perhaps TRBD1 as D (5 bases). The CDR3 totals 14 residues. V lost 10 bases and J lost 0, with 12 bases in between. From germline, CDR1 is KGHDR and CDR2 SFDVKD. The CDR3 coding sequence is TGTGCCACGGCCCCGGGGCGCTCTGGAAACACCATATATTTT. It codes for CATAPGRSGNTIYF.

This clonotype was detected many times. The CDR3 spells CASSLWANTEAFF. As DNA, the CDR3 is TGTGCCAGCAGCTTGTGGGCTAACACTGAAGCTTTCTTT. V usage is TRBV5-4 and J usage is TRBJ1-1; no definite D call. Germline V gives CDR1 SGHNT, CDR2 YYREEE (reference sequence). Trimming shortened V by 1 base and J by 2 bases, and 6 bases separated the two germline ends. The CDR3 is 13 amino acids.

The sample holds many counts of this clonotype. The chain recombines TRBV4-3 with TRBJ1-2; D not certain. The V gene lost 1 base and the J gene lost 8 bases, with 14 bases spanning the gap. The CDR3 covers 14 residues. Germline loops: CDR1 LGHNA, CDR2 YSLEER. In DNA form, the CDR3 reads TGCGCCAGCAGCCAAGCGTCCGGGTCGCGGGGCTACACCTTC. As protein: CASSQASGSRGYTF.

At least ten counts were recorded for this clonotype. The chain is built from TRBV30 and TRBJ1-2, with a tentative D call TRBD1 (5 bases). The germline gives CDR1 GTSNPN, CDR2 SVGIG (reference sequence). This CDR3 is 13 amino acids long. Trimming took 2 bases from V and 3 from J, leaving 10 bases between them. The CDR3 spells CAWSTTGDYGYTF. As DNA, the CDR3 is TGTGCCTGGAGTACCACAGGTGACTATGGCTACACCTTC.